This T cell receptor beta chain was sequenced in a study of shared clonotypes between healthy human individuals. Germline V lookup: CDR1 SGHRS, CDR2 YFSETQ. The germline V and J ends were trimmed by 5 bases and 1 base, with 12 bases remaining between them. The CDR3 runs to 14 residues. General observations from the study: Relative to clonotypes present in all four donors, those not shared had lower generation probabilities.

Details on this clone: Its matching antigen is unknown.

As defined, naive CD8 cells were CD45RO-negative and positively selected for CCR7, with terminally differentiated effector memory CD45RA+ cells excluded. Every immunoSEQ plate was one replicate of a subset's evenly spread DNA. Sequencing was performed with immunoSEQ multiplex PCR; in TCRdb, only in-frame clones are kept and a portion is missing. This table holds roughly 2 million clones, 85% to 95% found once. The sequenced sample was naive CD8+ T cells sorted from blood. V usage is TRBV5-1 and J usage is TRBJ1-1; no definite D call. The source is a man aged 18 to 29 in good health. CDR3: CASRDGFGNTEAFF. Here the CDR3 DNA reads TGCGCCAGCAGGGATGGATTCGGGAACACTGAAGCTTTCTTT.